The T cell receptor beta chain described here comes from a study of metastatic and nonmetastatic thyroid tumors. Study-wide background: Repertoires of blood and of tissue (tumor or nodule) from malignant and benign thyroid patients were compared.

To note about this clone: Its antigen is currently unknown.

Original analysis: Clinicopathological groups of papillary thyroid cancer showed CDR3 differences that were used to build a distant-metastasis classifier. TCRdb ran MiXCR on the PCR reads. TCRdb assigned the V and J calls; the authors' analysis was not used. The profile shows about 12,000 clones, 32% of them singletons. All patients were treatment-naive before thyroid surgery. General observations from the study: Malignant thyroid tumors reportedly had TCR beta diversity that was significantly higher than in benign nodules, in blood and tumor.

The CDR3 totals 16 residues. From germline, CDR1 is SGHAT and CDR2 FQDESV (reference sequence). V shed 6 bases and J 0 bases; nucleotides not matched to a gene: 8. Material for sequencing was tumor tissue. The clonotype comes from a female donor with papillary thyroid cancer or a benign thyroid nodule (not recorded which). Some clones in this sample may be carry-over from other donors' samples. This chain connects TRBV11-1 to TRBJ2-3; 8 bases align to TRBD2. Here the CDR3 reads CASRPRAGASTDTQYF. The CDR3 DNA is TGTGCCAGCAGACCTCGAGCGGGGGCCAGCACAGATACGCAGTATTTT.